This T cell receptor beta chain stems from a study of CD8 T cells in ankylosing spondylitis listed by TCRdb under 2017. Turning to the overall study: The study profiled T cell receptor beta repertoires in healthy donors and ankylosing spondylitis patients to find disease-linked TCR variants. The full study cohort was made up of about two dozen ankylosing spondylitis patients and roughly 98 healthy donors. Peripheral blood samples were taken, and synovial fluid was additionally collected from ankylosing spondylitis patients.

Sequencing was carried out with an Illumina HiSeq 2500. Quantitative 5'-RACE with molecular barcodes was the method used to prepare the TCR beta libraries. Processing in the source paper ran as follows. Disease-linked TCR variants were identified with a new computational method built on a probabilistic model of VDJ rearrangement. TCRdb reran the public reads through fastp at Q25 and MiXCR, keeping productive beta chains. Each entry merges the rows of one CDR3 protein and shows their most common DNA and genes. For this entry, the V and J calls and clone size follow TCRdb and not the study's own pipeline. Counted in this sample were under 250,000 distinct CDR3 sequences; 30% to 40% of them appeared once. Approximately 4.4% of the sample is held by the ten biggest clonotypes. The CDR3 covers 14 residues, taking in both the cysteine and the phenylalanine. Only CDR3 DNA is held: 42 bases, read in frame from base 1. V gives up 7 bases and J gives up 0 bases, and the segment between their germline ends measures 15 bases. Taken from the germline V gene (reference sequence), the CDR1 and CDR2 loops are DFQATT and SNEGSKA.

For this clonotype: The target of this receptor is not known. No quality values exist for individual bases; no much larger clone is one base distant.

Summary of the overall study and its limitations: The disease-linked clones showed a CD8+ phenotype and occurred at relatively low frequencies in peripheral blood. According to the report, matched synovial fluid samples from ankylosing spondylitis patients were significantly enriched for the disease-linked clones. Some of the motif variants had been reported before in the synovial fluid and blood of reactive arthritis patients, a finding that suggests common disease-initiation mechanisms. A TCR beta motif made up of several highly homologous amino acid variants appeared to be characteristic of blood from ankylosing spondylitis patients.

The chain couples TRBV20-1 to TRBJ2-5; the D gene cannot be resolved reliably. This clonotype originated in a male donor with ankylosing spondylitis or in good health (not recorded which). Source material: blood, either unsorted or a sorted T cell fraction (not recorded which). Read as DNA, the sequence is TGCAGTGTTTTTGGCGGAGCATACCAAGAGACCCAGTACTTC. Its protein is CSVFGGAYQETQYF.